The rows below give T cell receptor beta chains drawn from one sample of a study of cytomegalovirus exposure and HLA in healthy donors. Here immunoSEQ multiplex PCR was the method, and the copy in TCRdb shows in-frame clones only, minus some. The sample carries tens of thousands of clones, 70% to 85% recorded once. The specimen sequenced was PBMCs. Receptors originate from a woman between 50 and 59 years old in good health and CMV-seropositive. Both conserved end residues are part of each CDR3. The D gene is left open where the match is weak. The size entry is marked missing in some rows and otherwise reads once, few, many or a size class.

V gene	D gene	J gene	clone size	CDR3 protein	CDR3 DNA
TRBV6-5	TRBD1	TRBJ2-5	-	CASSSWTGNREQYF	TGTGCCAGCAGTTCCTGGACAGGGAATCGGGAGCAGTACTTC
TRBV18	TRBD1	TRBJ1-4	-	CASSPVDRDEKLFF	TGTGCCAGCTCACCAGTTGACAGGGATGAAAAACTGTTTTTT
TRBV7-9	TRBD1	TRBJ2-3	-	CADRVVGTDTQYF	TGTGCCGACAGGGTAGTGGGTACAGATACGCAGTATTTT
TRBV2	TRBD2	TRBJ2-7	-	CASSEGGGPHEQYF	TGTGCCAGCAGTGAGGGGGGAGGGCCCCACGAGCAGTACTTC
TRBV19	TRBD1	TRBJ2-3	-	CASSTGTGIRDTQYF	TGTGCCAGTAGTACCGGGACAGGGATCCGAGATACGCAGTATTTT
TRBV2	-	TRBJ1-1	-	CASSEQTRFEAFF	TGTGCCAGCAGTGAACAGACACGATTTGAAGCTTTCTTT
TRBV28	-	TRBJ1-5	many	CASSSLGGESQPQHF	TGTGCCAGCAGCTCCTTGGGGGGGGAGAGTCAGCCCCAGCATTTT
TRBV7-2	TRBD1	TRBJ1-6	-	CASSLRWDRGNSPLHF	TGTGCCAGCAGCTTGAGGTGGGACAGGGGGAATTCACCCCTCCACTTT
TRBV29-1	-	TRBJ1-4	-	CSTDRLTNEKLFF	TGCAGCACCGACAGGCTAACTAATGAAAAACTGTTTTTT
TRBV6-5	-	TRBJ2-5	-	CASSYNPGEGGETQYF	TGTGCCAGCAGTTACAATCCCGGAGAGGGAGGAGAGACCCAGTACTTC
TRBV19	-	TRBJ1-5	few	CASSNTGSILPQHF	TGTGCCAGTAGTAACACAGGGTCCATCCTGCCCCAGCATTTT
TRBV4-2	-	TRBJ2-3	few	CASSKSQTTDTQYF	TGTGCCAGCAGCAAATCGCAGACTACAGATACGCAGTATTTT